The source of this T cell receptor (beta chain) is a study of blood T cell repertoires in COVID-19. On the study more broadly: The United States, Italy and Spain were the sources of the acute and convalescent COVID-19 samples.

Germline lookup yields CDR1 LNHDA and CDR2 SQIVND (reference sequence). The CDR3 spans 13 residues. After removal of 7 bases from V and 3 bases from J, the junction contained 3 bases not matched to a gene. Here immunoSEQ multiplex PCR was the method, and the copy in TCRdb shows in-frame clones only, minus some. The sample carries about 140,000 clones, over 60% recorded once. The chain combines TRBV19 with TRBJ1-2, with 9 bases identical to TRBD1. The clonotype was recovered from an elderly woman with active or convalescent COVID-19. The sequencing sample was made of peripheral blood. For the CDR3, the DNA is TGTGCCAGTACGGGACAGGGACACTATGGCTACACCTTC. Translation gives CASTGQGHYGYTF.